The 11 T cell receptor beta chains below come from one sample, sequenced in a study of glioma-infiltrating T cells. TCR alpha and beta CDR3 regions were amplified from RNA using iRepertoire nested multiplex PCR. A single record per CDR3 protein comes from TCRdb applying MiXCR to the multiplex PCR reads. The table has approximately 400,000 distinct CDR3 sequences, around 38% seen once. The sequencing sample was made of glioma tissue, nonneoplastic brain tissue, or PBMCs (not recorded which). The receptors come from a human donor with low-grade glioma or glioblastoma, undergoing nonglioma brain surgery, or in good health (not recorded which).

The chain joins TRBV9 to TRBJ1-1, with D unresolved. The germline V and J ends were trimmed by 0 bases and 1 base, with 7 bases remaining between them. Germline V lookup: CDR1 SGDLS, CDR2 YYNGEE. The CDR3 has 14 residues. CDR3 sequence: CASSVGTWNTEAFF. The CDR3 DNA sequence: TGTGCCAGCAGCGTAGGGACCTGGAACACTGAAGCTTTCTTT. Drawing the rest from reference TRBV9 and TRBJ1-1, the complete variable domain is DSGVTQTPKHLITATGQRVTLRCSPRSGDLSVYWYQQSLDQGLQFLIQYYNGEERAKGNILERFSAQQFPDLHSELNLSSLELGDSALYFCASSVGTWNTEAFFGQGTRLTVV.

There are many counts of this clonotype. The genes are TRBV20-1 and TRBJ1-1; 7 bases match TRBD1. This CDR3 has 15 amino acids. The V and J ends lost 3 bases and 0 bases, in that order; junction bases with no gene match: 7. CDR1 and CDR2 from the germline V gene are DFQATT and SNEGSKA (reference sequence). The CDR3 DNA sequence: TGCAGTGCTAGGAAGACAGGGAGGGTGAACACTGAAGCTTTCTTT. Amino acid sequence: CSARKTGRVNTEAFF.

In nucleotides, the CDR3 is TGTGCCAGCAGTAAATTCGGTCAGTACTTC. Its translation is CASSKFGQYF. The chain combines TRBV6-1 with TRBJ2-7; D unclear. CDR1 is MNHNS and CDR2 is SASEGT in the germline V gene. V was shortened by 5 bases and J by 10 bases, with 9 bases between the two germline ends. The CDR3 sequence is 10 residues long.

The sample holds a few counts of this clonotype. The chain has TRBV7-9 and TRBJ2-3; TRBD1 agrees at 9 bases. Germline lookup yields CDR1 SEHNR and CDR2 FQNEAQ (reference sequence). The trim removed 4 bases at V and 2 bases at J, leaving 4 bases unmatched. This CDR3 is 15 amino acids long. CDR3 nucleotide sequence: TGTGCCAGCAGCTCCCGGGACAGGGACACAGATACGCAGTATTTT. Translating gives CASSSRDRDTDTQYF.

This CDR3 is CASSRGLAVPPDTQYF. As DNA, the CDR3 is TGTGCCAGCAGTCGCGGGCTCGCAGTCCCACCAGATACGCAGTATTTT. The rearrangement uses TRBV6-2 or TRBV6-3 and TRBJ2-3; TRBD2 might be the D (5 bases). Germline CDR1 reads MNHEY; CDR2 reads SVGEGT. The CDR3 totals 16 residues. The V end lost 5 bases, the J end lost 4 bases, and 19 bases lay between the germline ends.

The chain links TRBV4-2 to TRBJ2-5; TRBD2 matches 10 bases. Per germline, CDR1 LGHNA and CDR2 YNFKEQ. There are 16 residues in the CDR3. Losses at the gene ends were 11 bases for V and 5 bases for J; bases not matched to a gene: 17. Written as DNA, the CDR3 is TGTGCCGGCCGCTCAGAGAGCGGGAGGGCCGGGGAGACCCAGTACTTC. Encoded protein: CAGRSESGRAGETQYF.

For this clonotype: A much larger clone lies one base from this, so it may be a read error. This chain uses TRBV27 with TRBJ2-7, with TRBD2 matching over 11 bases. Germline V gene sequence: CDR1 MNHEY, CDR2 SMNVEV (reference sequence). V lost 6 bases to trimming and J lost 3 bases; unmatched junction nucleotides: 13. The CDR3 spans 17 residues. CDR3: CASSTRTSGRGLYEQYF. The CDR3 DNA reads TGTGCCAGCAGCACCCGGACTAGCGGGCGTGGACTCTACGAGCAGTACTTC.

The genes are TRBV29-1 and TRBJ2-7; possibly TRBD1 or TRBD2 for D (5 bases each). V was pared by 4 bases and J by 2 bases, with 18 bases between. The CDR3 runs 15 residues. Germline V gene sequence: CDR1 SQVTM, CDR2 ANQGSEA. This chain's CDR3 is CSVVRDPSKPYEQYF. CDR3 nucleotide sequence: TGCAGCGTTGTAAGGGACCCCTCTAAGCCCTACGAGCAGTACTTC.

Remarks on this clonotype: Possible read error: a much larger clone is one base away. V gene TRBV27 combines with J gene TRBJ1-6; D gene ambiguous. V lost 4 bases and J 6 bases, leaving 13 bases between the germline ends. The V gene's germline CDR1 is MNHEY and CDR2 SMNVEV (reference sequence). The CDR3 contains 15 residues. The CDR3 sequence is CASSSHISSNSPLHF. Here the CDR3 DNA reads TGTGCCAGCAGTTCCCACATCAGTAGTAATTCACCCCTCCACTTT.

About this clonotype itself: A junction boundary mismatches the germline segment, possibly from a read error. This chain connects TRBV28 to TRBJ2-7; maybe TRBD2 (5 bases). Germline CDR1 reads MDHEN; CDR2 reads SYDVKM. CDR3 length: 15 amino acids. CDR3 in DNA: TGTGACAGCAGTTCCCCTCGGGAAAATTACTACGAGCAGTACTTC. This encodes CDSSSPRENYYEQYF.

The chain recombines TRBV10-3 with TRBJ2-1, with unresolved D. This CDR3 spans 15 amino acids. V was clipped by 4 bases and J by 1 base, with 11 bases between them. Germline loops: CDR1 ENHRY, CDR2 SYGVKD. The CDR3, as DNA: TGTGCCATCAGTGGGTCGTTGGGGTCCTACAATGAGCAGTTCTTC. This encodes CAISGSLGSYNEQFF.